Listed below are T cell receptor beta chains from one sample, sequenced in a study of T cells in localized non-small cell lung cancer. Some clones are missing from TCRdb's copy, which holds only in-frame ones; the method was immunoSEQ multiplex PCR. The profile shows fewer than 25,000 clones, about 88% of them singletons. Specimen: peripheral blood, collected before any cancer treatment. The receptors were sampled from a male donor older than 55 with stage I lung adenocarcinoma. The CDR3 runs from the conserved cysteine through the conserved F or W. Fields, in order: J gene, V gene, clone size, D gene, CDR3 DNA, CDR3 protein. The D gene is left open where the match is weak. Only some rows state a clone size, as once, few, many or a class for expanded clones.

J gene: TRBJ1-6
V gene: TRBV27
clone size: .
D gene: TRBD1
CDR3 DNA: TGTGCCAGCAGTTTGGGGGCGGGACAGGGGTACTCACCCCTCCACTTT
CDR3 protein: CASSLGAGQGYSPLHF

J gene: TRBJ1-2
V gene: TRBV2
clone size: .
D gene: .
CDR3 DNA: TGTGCCAGCACCACCGGAAGCAGTAACTATGGCTACACCTTC
CDR3 protein: CASTTGSSNYGYTF

J gene: TRBJ1-1
V gene: TRBV19
clone size: .
D gene: TRBD1
CDR3 DNA: TGTGCCAGTAGCCCTAATTCAGGGGGAGGCGGCCGAGGAACTGAAGCTTTCTTT
CDR3 protein: CASSPNSGGGGRGTEAFF

J gene: TRBJ2-3
V gene: TRBV7-2
clone size: .
D gene: .
CDR3 DNA: TGTGCCAGCAGTTTAGAAGGGCTAGCGATATATACGCAGTATTTT
CDR3 protein: CASSLEGLAIYTQYF

J gene: TRBJ1-2
V gene: TRBV11-2
clone size: .
D gene: .
CDR3 DNA: TGTGCCAGCAGCTTAGCGATCCCGGTGTTTGATGGCTACACCTTC
CDR3 protein: CASSLAIPVFDGYTF

J gene: TRBJ2-7
V gene: TRBV7-2
clone size: .
D gene: .
CDR3 DNA: TGTGCCAGCAGTCCAATGGGACTCTCCTACGAGCAGTACTTC
CDR3 protein: CASSPMGLSYEQYF

J gene: TRBJ1-2
V gene: TRBV7-2
clone size: .
D gene: .
CDR3 DNA: TGTGCCAGCAGACCTAGCGGCGAGGGGAGCGGGGGCTACACCTTC
CDR3 protein: CASRPSGEGSGGYTF

J gene: TRBJ2-7
V gene: TRBV20-1
clone size: once
D gene: .
CDR3 DNA: TGCAGTCCGGGGGCCGGCTACGAGCAGTACTTC
CDR3 protein: CSPGAGYEQYF

J gene: TRBJ2-2
V gene: TRBV25-1
clone size: .
D gene: .
CDR3 DNA: TGTGCCAGCAGTGAATCTAGAGGGAACACCGGGGAGCTGTTTTTT
CDR3 protein: CASSESRGNTGELFF

J gene: TRBJ2-7
V gene: TRBV29-1
clone size: few
D gene: TRBD1
CDR3 DNA: TGCAGCGTCGTCCCCGGGACAGGAAGTGGCGAGCAGTACTTC
CDR3 protein: CSVVPGTGSGEQYF

J gene: TRBJ2-3
V gene: TRBV2
clone size: few
D gene: .
CDR3 DNA: TGTGCCAGCAGTGCGGTCCTTACCACAGATACGCAGTATTTT
CDR3 protein: CASSAVLTTDTQYF

J gene: TRBJ2-7
V gene: TRBV29-1
clone size: .
D gene: .
CDR3 DNA: TGCAGCGTTGAAGTTTTAAGTGGCAGGGGCGTTTACGAGCAGTACTTC
CDR3 protein: CSVEVLSGRGVYEQYF

J gene: TRBJ2-7
V gene: TRBV6-5
clone size: .
D gene: .
CDR3 DNA: TGTGCCAGCAGTTATCATTGGGACGGTTACGAGCAGTACTTC
CDR3 protein: CASSYHWDGYEQYF

J gene: TRBJ2-1
V gene: TRBV2
clone size: few
D gene: .
CDR3 DNA: TGTGCCAGCGATCCCGGGTCCTACAATGAGCAGTTCTTC
CDR3 protein: CASDPGSYNEQFF

J gene: TRBJ2-3
V gene: TRBV6-5
clone size: .
D gene: TRBD2
CDR3 DNA: TGTGCCAGCAGTTGGGGGGGACGGGGCAGCACAGATACGCAGTATTTT
CDR3 protein: CASSWGGRGSTDTQYF

J gene: TRBJ2-1
V gene: TRBV5-1
clone size: .
D gene: TRBD1
CDR3 DNA: TGCGCCAGCAGCCTACAACCGTCCGGGACAGGGAACAATGAGCAGTTCTTC
CDR3 protein: CASSLQPSGTGNNEQFF

J gene: TRBJ1-5
V gene: TRBV30
clone size: .
D gene: .
CDR3 DNA: TGTGCCTGGAGTCCGACAGAAAATCAGCCCCAGCATTTT
CDR3 protein: CAWSPTENQPQHF

J gene: TRBJ1-2
V gene: TRBV6-5
clone size: .
D gene: TRBD1
CDR3 DNA: TGTGCCAGCAGTAGACAGGGAATCTATGGCTACACCTTC
CDR3 protein: CASSRQGIYGYTF

J gene: TRBJ2-2
V gene: TRBV6-1
clone size: .
D gene: .
CDR3 DNA: TGTGCCAGCAGTGTCACATTACCTCCCAACGCCGGGGAGCTGTTTTTT
CDR3 protein: CASSVTLPPNAGELFF

J gene: TRBJ2-5
V gene: TRBV5-1
clone size: .
D gene: TRBD2
CDR3 DNA: TGCGCCAGCAGCCCGGGCACGGTAGCGGGGATGGAGACCCAGTACTTC
CDR3 protein: CASSPGTVAGMETQYF

J gene: TRBJ2-7
V gene: TRBV28
clone size: .
D gene: .
CDR3 DNA: TGTGCCAGCAGTTTAGGAGGGTCGGGTCTCGAGCAGTACTTC
CDR3 protein: CASSLGGSGLEQYF

J gene: TRBJ1-1
V gene: TRBV7-8
clone size: .
D gene: .
CDR3 DNA: TGTGCCAGCAGCCCACAGCCTAACACTGAAGCTTTCTTT
CDR3 protein: CASSPQPNTEAFF

J gene: TRBJ1-1
V gene: TRBV28
clone size: .
D gene: .
CDR3 DNA: TGTGCCAGCAACGGGGGGATTAGGACTGAAGCTTTCTTT
CDR3 protein: CASNGGIRTEAFF

J gene: TRBJ1-2
V gene: TRBV28
clone size: .
D gene: .
CDR3 DNA: TGTGCCCACGGGGGGAACTATGGCTACACCTTC
CDR3 protein: CAHGGNYGYTF

J gene: TRBJ2-7
V gene: TRBV28
clone size: .
D gene: TRBD2
CDR3 DNA: TGTGCCAGCAGCTCGGGGGGGGGAGCGTACGAGCAGTACTTC
CDR3 protein: CASSSGGGAYEQYF

J gene: TRBJ1-5
V gene: TRBV19
clone size: .
D gene: .
CDR3 DNA: TGTGCCAGTAGTATAGCCCGGGATAATCAGCCCCAGCATTTT
CDR3 protein: CASSIARDNQPQHF

J gene: TRBJ2-7
V gene: TRBV5-4
clone size: .
D gene: .
CDR3 DNA: TGTGCCAGCAGCCAAGATACAGACTACGAGCAGTACTTC
CDR3 protein: CASSQDTDYEQYF

J gene: TRBJ2-1
V gene: TRBV29-1
clone size: .
D gene: .
CDR3 DNA: TGCAGCGTATCCGGGACGAACAATGAGCAGTTCTTC
CDR3 protein: CSVSGTNNEQFF

J gene: TRBJ2-3
V gene: TRBV5-4
clone size: .
D gene: TRBD2
CDR3 DNA: TGTGCCAGCAGCTTGCCCCTAGCGGGGGACACAGATACGCAGTATTTT
CDR3 protein: CASSLPLAGDTDTQYF

J gene: TRBJ1-1
V gene: TRBV6-5
clone size: .
D gene: .
CDR3 DNA: TGTGCCAGCAGTCGCGGGGGGGGCACTGAAGCTTTCTTT
CDR3 protein: CASSRGGGTEAFF

J gene: TRBJ1-2
V gene: TRBV2
clone size: .
D gene: .
CDR3 DNA: TGTGCCAGCAGTGATAAGACGGACTCGTATGGCTACACCTTC
CDR3 protein: CASSDKTDSYGYTF

J gene: TRBJ2-1
V gene: TRBV7-9
clone size: once
D gene: .
CDR3 DNA: TGTGCCAGCAGTGTAGATGGAGGGCCATACAATGAGCAGTTCTTC
CDR3 protein: CASSVDGGPYNEQFF

J gene: TRBJ2-7
V gene: TRBV21-1
clone size: .
D gene: .
CDR3 DNA: TGTGCCAGCAGCAAAGGAGGGACCCCCTGGCTCTACGAGCAGTACTTC
CDR3 protein: CASSKGGTPWLYEQYF

J gene: TRBJ2-4
V gene: TRBV6-5
clone size: .
D gene: .
CDR3 DNA: TGTGCCAGCAGCCTGACAGGGACTAACAACATTCAGTACTTC
CDR3 protein: CASSLTGTNNIQYF

J gene: TRBJ2-1
V gene: TRBV2
clone size: .
D gene: .
CDR3 DNA: TGTGCCAGTCTGACTACAACCTCCTCCGATGAGCAGTTCTTC
CDR3 protein: CASLTTTSSDEQFF

J gene: TRBJ1-2
V gene: TRBV5-4
clone size: .
D gene: TRBD1
CDR3 DNA: TGTGCCAGCAGCTTAGGGGACAGGGACTATGGCTACACCTTC
CDR3 protein: CASSLGDRDYGYTF

J gene: TRBJ2-3
V gene: TRBV30
clone size: .
D gene: .
CDR3 DNA: TGTGCCTGGAGCGTCCTTTGGACGCAGTATTTT
CDR3 protein: CAWSVLWTQYF

J gene: TRBJ2-1
V gene: TRBV2
clone size: .
D gene: TRBD2
CDR3 DNA: TGTGCCAGAGGACTAGTACTCAATGAGCAGTTCTTC
CDR3 protein: CARGLVLNEQFF

J gene: TRBJ1-1
V gene: TRBV5-6
clone size: .
D gene: .
CDR3 DNA: TGTGCCAGCAGCTTCGCTTTGGAAGGGGTCTTGAACACTGAAGCTTTCTTT
CDR3 protein: CASSFALEGVLNTEAFF

J gene: TRBJ1-2
V gene: TRBV19
clone size: .
D gene: TRBD1
CDR3 DNA: TGTGCCAGTAATCCAGGGGGCTATGGCTACACCTTC
CDR3 protein: CASNPGGYGYTF

J gene: TRBJ2-7
V gene: TRBV11-2
clone size: .
D gene: TRBD2
CDR3 DNA: TGTGCCAGCAGCTTAGAGCGGGGAGGGGAGCAGTACTTC
CDR3 protein: CASSLERGGEQYF

J gene: TRBJ1-1
V gene: TRBV6-5
clone size: .
D gene: .
CDR3 DNA: TGTGCCAGCAGTTTTTCCACAAACACTGAAGCTTTCTTT
CDR3 protein: CASSFSTNTEAFF

J gene: TRBJ1-5
V gene: TRBV2
clone size: .
D gene: .
CDR3 DNA: TGTGCCAGCAGTGAAGGGCAGGGCCGCCAGCCCCAGCATTTT
CDR3 protein: CASSEGQGRQPQHF

J gene: TRBJ1-4
V gene: TRBV28
clone size: large
D gene: .
CDR3 DNA: TGTGCCAGCAGTTTATTCGTTAGGGGGGGAGACGAAAAACTGTTTTTT
CDR3 protein: CASSLFVRGGDEKLFF

J gene: TRBJ2-5
V gene: TRBV5-6
clone size: .
D gene: TRBD1
CDR3 DNA: TGTGCCAGCAGCTTGGGGACAGGCCAAGGGGAGACCCAGTACTTC
CDR3 protein: CASSLGTGQGETQYF

J gene: TRBJ2-7
V gene: TRBV18
clone size: .
D gene: TRBD1
CDR3 DNA: TGTGCCAGCTCAACATCCGGGACAGGGGCAGGCGAGCAGTACTTC
CDR3 protein: CASSTSGTGAGEQYF

J gene: TRBJ1-2
V gene: TRBV5-1
clone size: .
D gene: .
CDR3 DNA: TGCGCCAGCAGCCCTGGTGGTCTCTCGAGTGGCTATGGCTACACCTTC
CDR3 protein: CASSPGGLSSGYGYTF

J gene: TRBJ2-2
V gene: TRBV4-3
clone size: .
D gene: .
CDR3 DNA: TGCGCCAGCAGCCAAGATCGGACCGGGTTGAGGACCGGGGAGCTGTTTTTT
CDR3 protein: CASSQDRTGLRTGELFF

J gene: TRBJ1-1
V gene: TRBV18
clone size: .
D gene: .
CDR3 DNA: TGTGCCAGCTCACAGGGACTGAACACTGAAGCTTTCTTT
CDR3 protein: CASSQGLNTEAFF